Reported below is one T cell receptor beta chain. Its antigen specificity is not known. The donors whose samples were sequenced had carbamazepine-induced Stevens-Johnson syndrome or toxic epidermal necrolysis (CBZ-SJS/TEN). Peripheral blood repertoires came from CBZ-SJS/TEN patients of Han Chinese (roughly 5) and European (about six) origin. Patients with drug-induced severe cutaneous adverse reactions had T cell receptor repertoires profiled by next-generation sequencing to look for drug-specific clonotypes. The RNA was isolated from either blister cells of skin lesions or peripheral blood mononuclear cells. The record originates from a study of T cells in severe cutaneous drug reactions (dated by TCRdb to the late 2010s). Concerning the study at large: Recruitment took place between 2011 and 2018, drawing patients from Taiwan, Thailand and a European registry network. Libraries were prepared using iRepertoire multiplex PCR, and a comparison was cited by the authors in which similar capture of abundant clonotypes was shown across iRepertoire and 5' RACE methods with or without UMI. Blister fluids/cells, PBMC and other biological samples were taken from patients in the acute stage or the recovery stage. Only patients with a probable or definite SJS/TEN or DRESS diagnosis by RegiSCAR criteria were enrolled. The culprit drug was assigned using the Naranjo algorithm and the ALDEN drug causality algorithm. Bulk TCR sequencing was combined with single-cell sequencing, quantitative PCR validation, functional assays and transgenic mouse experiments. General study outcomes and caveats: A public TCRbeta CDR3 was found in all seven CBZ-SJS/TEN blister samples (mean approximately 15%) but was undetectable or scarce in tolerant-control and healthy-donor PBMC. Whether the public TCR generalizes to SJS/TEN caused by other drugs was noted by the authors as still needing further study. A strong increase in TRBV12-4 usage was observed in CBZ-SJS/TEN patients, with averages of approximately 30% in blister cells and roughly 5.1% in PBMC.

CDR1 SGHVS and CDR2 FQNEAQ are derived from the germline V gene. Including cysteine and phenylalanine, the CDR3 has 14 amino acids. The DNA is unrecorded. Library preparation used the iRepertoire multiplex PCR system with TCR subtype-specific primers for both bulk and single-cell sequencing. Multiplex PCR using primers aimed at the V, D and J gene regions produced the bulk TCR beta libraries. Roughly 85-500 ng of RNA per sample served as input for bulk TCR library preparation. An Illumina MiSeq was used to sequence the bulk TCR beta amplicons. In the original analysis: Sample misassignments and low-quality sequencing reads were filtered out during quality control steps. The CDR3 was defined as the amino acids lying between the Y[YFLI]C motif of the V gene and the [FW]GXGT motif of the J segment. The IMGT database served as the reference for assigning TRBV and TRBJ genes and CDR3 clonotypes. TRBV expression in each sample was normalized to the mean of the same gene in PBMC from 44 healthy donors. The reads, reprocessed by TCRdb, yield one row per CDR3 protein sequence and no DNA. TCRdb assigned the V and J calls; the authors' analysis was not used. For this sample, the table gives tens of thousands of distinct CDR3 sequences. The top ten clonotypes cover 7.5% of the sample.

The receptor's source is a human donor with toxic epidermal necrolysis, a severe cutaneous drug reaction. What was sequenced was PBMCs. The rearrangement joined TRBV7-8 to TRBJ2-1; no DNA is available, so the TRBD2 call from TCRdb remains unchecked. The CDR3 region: CASSPRLPTNEQFF. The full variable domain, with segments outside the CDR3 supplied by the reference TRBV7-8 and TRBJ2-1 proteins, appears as GAGVSQSPRYKVAKRGQDVALRCDPISGHVSLFWYQQALGQGPEFLTYFQNEAQLDKSGLPSDRFFAERPEGSVSTLKIQRTQQEDSAVYLCASSPRLPTNEQFFGPGTRLTVL.